This TCR beta chain came from a study of T cells in Graves' hyperthyroidism and ophthalmopathy. Study-wide findings and caveats: In the analysis, a 13 V-J model separated ophthalmopathy from stable hyperthyroidism.

V lost 2 bases and J 6 bases, leaving 5 bases between the germline ends. In germline, CDR1 is ENHRY, CDR2 SYGVKD. The CDR3 totals 11 residues. Amplification of TCR beta CDR3 regions was performed using RNA transcripts as template. When the TCR CDR3 underwent first-round RT-PCR, the HTBI primer set was used. TCRdb re-derived calls from the multiplex PCR reads in MiXCR, one entry per CDR3 protein. The sample holds over 700,000 distinct CDR3 sequences, 38% seen once. This clonotype appeared a few times. The antigen is undetermined. This may come from a read error, since a much larger clone is one base off. Graves' hyperthyroidism was deemed stable given no ophthalmopathy progression within 18 months. In making diagnoses, clinical symptoms, serum thyroxine and TRAb, thyroid ultrasound and orbital computed tomography were all used.

The material sequenced was blood. The source is a young man with Graves' hyperthyroidism. The rearrangement joins TRBV10-3 to TRBJ2-7, with D perhaps given as TRBD1 or TRBD2 (5 bases each). DNA of the CDR3: TGTGCCATCAGTGAGGGGGGCGAGCAGTACTTC. It yields the protein CAISEGGEQYF.